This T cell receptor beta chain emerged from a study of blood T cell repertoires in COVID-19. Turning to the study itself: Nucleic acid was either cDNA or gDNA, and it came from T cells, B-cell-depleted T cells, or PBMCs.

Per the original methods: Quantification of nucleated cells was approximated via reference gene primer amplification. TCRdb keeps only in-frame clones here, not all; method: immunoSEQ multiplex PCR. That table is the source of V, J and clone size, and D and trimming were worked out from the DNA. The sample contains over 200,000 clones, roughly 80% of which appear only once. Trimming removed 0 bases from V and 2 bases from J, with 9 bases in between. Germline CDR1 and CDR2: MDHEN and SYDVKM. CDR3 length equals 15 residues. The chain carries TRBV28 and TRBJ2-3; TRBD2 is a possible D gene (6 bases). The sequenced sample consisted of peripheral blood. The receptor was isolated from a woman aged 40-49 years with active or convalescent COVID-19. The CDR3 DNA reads TGTGCCAGCAGTTTATGGGCGGGAACCACAGATACGCAGTATTTT. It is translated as CASSLWAGTTDTQYF.